This T cell receptor beta chain stems from a study of CD8+ T cells in alopecia areata. Reverse transcription of extracted RNA yielded cDNA, which provided the sequencing template. Sequenced by immunoSEQ multiplex PCR; TCRdb stores in-frame clones only, minus some. The sample has approximately 210,000 clones, 40% to 45% seen once. Treatment described: oral pan-JAK inhibitor, 5-10 mg twice daily. On this clone: Its matching antigen is unknown.

Study results and caveats: Many expanded lesional clones remained in scalp and blood on tofacitinib. Links between baseline CD8+ expansion and response need larger treated cohorts.

Germline assignment: CDR1 SGHTA and CDR2 FQGNSA. With 5 bases clipped from V and 2 bases from J, the junction kept 2 bases outside the gene matches. This CDR3 region has 15 residues. Sample: CD4+ T cells sorted from blood, taken at approximately week 36, from a patient treated with tofacitinib. The chain carries TRBV7-2 and TRBJ1-5; 11 nucleotides agree with TRBD1. This clonotype was sampled from a human donor with alopecia areata. The CDR3 DNA is TGTGCCAGCAGCGGACAGGGGGCGGGCAATCAGCCCCAGCATTTT. It codes for CASSGQGAGNQPQHF.